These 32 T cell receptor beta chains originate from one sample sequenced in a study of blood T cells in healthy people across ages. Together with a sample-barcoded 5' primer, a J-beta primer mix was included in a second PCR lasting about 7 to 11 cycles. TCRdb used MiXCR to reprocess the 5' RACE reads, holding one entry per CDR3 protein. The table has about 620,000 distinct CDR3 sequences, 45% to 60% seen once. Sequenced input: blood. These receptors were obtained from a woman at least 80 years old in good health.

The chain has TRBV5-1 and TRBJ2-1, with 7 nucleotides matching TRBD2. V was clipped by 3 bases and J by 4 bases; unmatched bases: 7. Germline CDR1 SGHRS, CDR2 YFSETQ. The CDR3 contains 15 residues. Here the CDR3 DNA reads TGCGCCAGCAGCTCAAGGGCGGGAGCGTACAATGAGCAGTTCTTC. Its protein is CASSSRAGAYNEQFF.

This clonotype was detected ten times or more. The CDR3 here is CASSPTTSPYNEQFF. In DNA, the CDR3 is TGTGCCAGCAGCCCGACTACCTCACCTTACAATGAGCAGTTCTTC. This chain links TRBV12-3 or TRBV12-4 with TRBJ2-1; a possible D gene is TRBD2 (5 bases). This CDR3 contains 15 residues. V was clipped by 6 bases and J by 4 bases, with 16 bases between them.

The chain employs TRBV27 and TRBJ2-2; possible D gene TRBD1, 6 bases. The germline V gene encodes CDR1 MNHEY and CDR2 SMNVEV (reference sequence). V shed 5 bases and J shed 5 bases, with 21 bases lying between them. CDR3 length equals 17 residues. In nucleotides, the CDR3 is TGTGCCAGCAGTAAGAATTCCGGGACACCGGGGACCGGGGAGCTGTTTTTT. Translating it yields CASSKNSGTPGTGELFF.

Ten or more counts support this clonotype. The CDR3 protein is CASSLRSTNEKLFF. In DNA, the CDR3 is TGTGCCAGCAGCTTAAGGTCAACTAATGAAAAACTGTTTTTT. The chain has TRBV7-9 and TRBJ1-4; D is undetermined. Germline lookup yields CDR1 SEHNR and CDR2 FQNEAQ (reference sequence). Deletions cut 2 bases from V and 0 bases from J, with 4 bases between. The CDR3 loop spans 14 amino acids.

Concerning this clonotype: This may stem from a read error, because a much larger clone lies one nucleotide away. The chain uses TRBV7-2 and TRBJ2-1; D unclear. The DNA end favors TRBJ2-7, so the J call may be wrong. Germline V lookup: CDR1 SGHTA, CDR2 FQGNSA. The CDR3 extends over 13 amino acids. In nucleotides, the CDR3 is TGTGCCAGCAGCTTAGATAAAGACAATGAGCAGTACTTC. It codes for CASSLDKDNEQYF.

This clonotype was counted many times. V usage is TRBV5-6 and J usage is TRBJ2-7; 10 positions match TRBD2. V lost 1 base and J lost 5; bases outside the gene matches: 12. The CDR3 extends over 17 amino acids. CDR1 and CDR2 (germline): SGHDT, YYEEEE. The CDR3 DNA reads TGTGCCAGCAGCTTGTTTGGGACTAGCGTGAGAAGGGACGAGCAGTACTTC. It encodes CASSLFGTSVRRDEQYF.

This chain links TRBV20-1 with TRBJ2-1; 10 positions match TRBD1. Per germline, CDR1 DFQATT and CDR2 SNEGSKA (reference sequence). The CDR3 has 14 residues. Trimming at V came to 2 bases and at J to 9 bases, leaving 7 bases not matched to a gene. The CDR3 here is CSARPGQGWGEQFF. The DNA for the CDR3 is TGCAGTGCTAGACCGGGACAGGGGTGGGGTGAGCAGTTCTTC.

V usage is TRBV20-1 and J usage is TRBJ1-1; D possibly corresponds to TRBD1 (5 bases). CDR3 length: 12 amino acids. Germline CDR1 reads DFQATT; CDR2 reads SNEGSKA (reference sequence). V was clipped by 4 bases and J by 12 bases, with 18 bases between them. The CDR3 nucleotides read TGCAGTGCTACGGGGGTAGGGGAGGTGACTTTCTTT. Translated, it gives CSATGVGEVTFF.

CDR3 in amino acids: CATSDRGTSGGCTQYF. Written as DNA, the CDR3 is TGTGCCACCAGTGACCGTGGGACTTCCGGTGGATGTACGCAGTATTTT. J is TRBJ2-3 and V is TRBV24-1; tentatively, D is TRBD2 (6 bases). The germline V gene has CDR1 KGHDR and CDR2 SFDVKD. This CDR3 comprises 16 residues. V dropped 4 bases and J dropped 8 bases, with 21 bases sitting between them.

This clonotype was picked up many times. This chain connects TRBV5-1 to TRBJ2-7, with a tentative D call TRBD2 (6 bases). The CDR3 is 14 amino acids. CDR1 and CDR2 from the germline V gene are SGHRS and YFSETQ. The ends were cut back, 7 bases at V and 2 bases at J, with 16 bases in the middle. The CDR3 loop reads CASQKGGVAYEQYF. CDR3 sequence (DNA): TGCGCCAGCCAGAAGGGCGGGGTAGCCTACGAGCAGTACTTC.

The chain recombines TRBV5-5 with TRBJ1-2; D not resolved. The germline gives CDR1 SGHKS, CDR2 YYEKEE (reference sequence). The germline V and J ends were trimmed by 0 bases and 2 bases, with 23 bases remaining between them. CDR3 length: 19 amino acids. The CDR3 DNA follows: TGTGCCAGCAGCTTGGCGAGACGATCGGATTTAGGACGGAACTATGGCTACACCTTC. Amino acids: CASSLARRSDLGRNYGYTF.

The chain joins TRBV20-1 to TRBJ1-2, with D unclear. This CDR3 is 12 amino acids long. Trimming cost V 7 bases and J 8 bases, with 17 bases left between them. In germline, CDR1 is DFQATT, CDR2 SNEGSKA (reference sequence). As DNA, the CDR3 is TGCAGTGTCTTATTCGGGTGGGAAGGCTACACCTTC. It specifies CSVLFGWEGYTF.

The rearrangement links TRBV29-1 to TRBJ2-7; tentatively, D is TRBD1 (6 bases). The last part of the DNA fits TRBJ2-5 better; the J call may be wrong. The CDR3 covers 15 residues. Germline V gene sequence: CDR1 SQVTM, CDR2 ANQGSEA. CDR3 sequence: CSVEDPQGSGETQYF. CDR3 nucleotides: TGCAGCGTTGAAGATCCCCAGGGGTCGGGGGAGACCCAGTACTTC.

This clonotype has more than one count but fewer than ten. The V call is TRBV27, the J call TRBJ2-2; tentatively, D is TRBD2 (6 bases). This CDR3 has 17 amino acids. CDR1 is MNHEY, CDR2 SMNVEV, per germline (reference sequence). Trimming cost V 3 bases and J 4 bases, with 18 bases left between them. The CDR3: CASSLMGLGVGTGELFF. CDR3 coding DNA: TGTGCCAGCAGTTTGATGGGACTGGGGGTAGGCACCGGGGAGCTGTTTTTT.

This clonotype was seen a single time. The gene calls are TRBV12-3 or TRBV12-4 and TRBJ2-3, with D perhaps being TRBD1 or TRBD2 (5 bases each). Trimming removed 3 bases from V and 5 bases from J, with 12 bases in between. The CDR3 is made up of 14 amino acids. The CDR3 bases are TGTGCCAGCAGTTTTGTCGGGGCGGGAGATACGCAGTATTTT. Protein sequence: CASSFVGAGDTQYF.

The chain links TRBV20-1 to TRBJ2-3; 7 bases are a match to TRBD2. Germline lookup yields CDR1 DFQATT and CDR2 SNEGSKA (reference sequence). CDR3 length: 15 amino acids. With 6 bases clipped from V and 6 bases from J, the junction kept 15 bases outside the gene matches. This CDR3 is CSATGDYTLMDTQYF. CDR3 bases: TGCAGTGCAACGGGGGACTACACCTTGATGGATACGCAGTATTTT.

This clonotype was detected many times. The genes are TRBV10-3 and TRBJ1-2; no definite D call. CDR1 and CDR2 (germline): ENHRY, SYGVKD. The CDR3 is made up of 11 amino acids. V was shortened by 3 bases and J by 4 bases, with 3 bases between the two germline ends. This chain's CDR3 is CAISDSYGYTF. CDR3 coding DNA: TGTGCCATCAGTGATTCCTATGGCTACACCTTC.

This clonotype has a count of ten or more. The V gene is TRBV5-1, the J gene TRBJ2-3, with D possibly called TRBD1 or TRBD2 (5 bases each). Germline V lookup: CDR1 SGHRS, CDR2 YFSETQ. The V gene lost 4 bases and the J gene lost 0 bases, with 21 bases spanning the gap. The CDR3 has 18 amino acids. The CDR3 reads CASSPSGTRGGSTDTQYF. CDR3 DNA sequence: TGCGCCAGCAGCCCCAGCGGAACCCGTGGGGGTAGCACAGATACGCAGTATTTT.

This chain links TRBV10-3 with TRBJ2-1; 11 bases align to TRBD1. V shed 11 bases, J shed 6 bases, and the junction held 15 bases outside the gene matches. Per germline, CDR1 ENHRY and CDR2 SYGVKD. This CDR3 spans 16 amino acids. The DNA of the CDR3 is TGTGCCTCCCTGGGGGACCCGGGGACAGGGGGCAATGAGCAGTTCTTC. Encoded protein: CASLGDPGTGGNEQFF.

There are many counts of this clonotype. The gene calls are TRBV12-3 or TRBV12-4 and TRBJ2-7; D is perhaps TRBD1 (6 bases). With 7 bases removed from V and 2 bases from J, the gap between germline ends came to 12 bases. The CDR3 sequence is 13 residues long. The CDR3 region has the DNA TGTGCCAGCACTCAGGGACAAACCTACGAGCAGTACTTC. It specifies CASTQGQTYEQYF.

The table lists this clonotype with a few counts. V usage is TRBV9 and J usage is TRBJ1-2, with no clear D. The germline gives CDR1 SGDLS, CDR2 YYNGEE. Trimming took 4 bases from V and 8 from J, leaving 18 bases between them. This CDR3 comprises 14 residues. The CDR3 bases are TGTGCCAGCAGCTCCCCGAGTCGTTTGGTCGGCTACACCTTC. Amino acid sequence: CASSSPSRLVGYTF.

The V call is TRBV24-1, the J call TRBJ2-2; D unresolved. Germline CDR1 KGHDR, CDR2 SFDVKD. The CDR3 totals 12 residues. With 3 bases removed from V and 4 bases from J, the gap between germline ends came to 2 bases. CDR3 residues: CATSDGTGELFF. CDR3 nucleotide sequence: TGTGCCACCAGTGATGGCACCGGGGAGCTGTTTTTT.

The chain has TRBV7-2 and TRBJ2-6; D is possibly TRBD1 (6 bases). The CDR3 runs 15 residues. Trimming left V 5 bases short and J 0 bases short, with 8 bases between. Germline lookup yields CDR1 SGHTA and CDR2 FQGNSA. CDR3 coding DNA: TGTGCCAGCAGCCACAGGGTCTCTGGGGCCAACGTCCTGACTTTC. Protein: CASSHRVSGANVLTF.

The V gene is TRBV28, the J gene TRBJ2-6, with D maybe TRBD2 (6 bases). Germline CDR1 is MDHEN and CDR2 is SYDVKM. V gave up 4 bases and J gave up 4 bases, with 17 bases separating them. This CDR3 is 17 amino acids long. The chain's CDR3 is CASSSGGSGTGANVLTF. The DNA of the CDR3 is TGTGCCAGCAGTTCCGGGGGTTCAGGGACCGGGGCCAACGTCCTGACTTTC. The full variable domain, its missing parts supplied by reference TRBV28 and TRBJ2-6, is DVKVTQSSRYLVKRTGEKVFLECVQDMDHENMFWYRQDPGLGLRLIYFSYDVKMKEKGDIPEGYSVSREKKERFSLILESASTNQTSMYLCASSSGGSGTGANVLTFGAGSRLTVL.

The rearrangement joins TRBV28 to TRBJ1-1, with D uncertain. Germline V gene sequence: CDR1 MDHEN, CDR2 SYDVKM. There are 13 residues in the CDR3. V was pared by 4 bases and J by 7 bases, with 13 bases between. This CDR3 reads CASSSLLTFEAFF. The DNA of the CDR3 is TGTGCCAGCAGTTCCCTTCTGACCTTTGAAGCTTTCTTT.

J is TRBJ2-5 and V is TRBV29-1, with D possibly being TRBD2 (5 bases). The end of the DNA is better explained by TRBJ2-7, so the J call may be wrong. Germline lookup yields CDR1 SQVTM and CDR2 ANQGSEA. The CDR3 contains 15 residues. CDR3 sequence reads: CSVEDNSSPGNEQYF. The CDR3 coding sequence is TGCAGCGTTGAAGATAACAGCAGTCCGGGAAACGAGCAGTACTTC.

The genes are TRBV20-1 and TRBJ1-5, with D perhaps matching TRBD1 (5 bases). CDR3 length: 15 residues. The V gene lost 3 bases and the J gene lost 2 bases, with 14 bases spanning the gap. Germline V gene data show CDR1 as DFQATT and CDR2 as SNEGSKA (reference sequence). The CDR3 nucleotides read TGCAGTGCTAGTGACGGGGCGGGGGGCAATCAGCCCCAGCATTTT. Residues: CSASDGAGGNQPQHF.

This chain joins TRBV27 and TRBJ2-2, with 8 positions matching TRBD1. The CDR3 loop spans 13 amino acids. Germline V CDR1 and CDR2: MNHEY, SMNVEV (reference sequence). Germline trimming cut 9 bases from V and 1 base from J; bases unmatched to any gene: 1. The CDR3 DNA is TGTGCCAGGGGGACAGGGAACACCGGGGAGCTGTTTTTT. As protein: CARGTGNTGELFF.

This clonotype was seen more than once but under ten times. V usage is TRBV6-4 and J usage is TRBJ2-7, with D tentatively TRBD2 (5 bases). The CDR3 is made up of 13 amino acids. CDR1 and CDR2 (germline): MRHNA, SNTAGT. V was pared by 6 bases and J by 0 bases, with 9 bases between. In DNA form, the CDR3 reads TGTGCCAGCAGGCCGAGGGACTCCTACGAGCAGTACTTC. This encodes CASRPRDSYEQYF.

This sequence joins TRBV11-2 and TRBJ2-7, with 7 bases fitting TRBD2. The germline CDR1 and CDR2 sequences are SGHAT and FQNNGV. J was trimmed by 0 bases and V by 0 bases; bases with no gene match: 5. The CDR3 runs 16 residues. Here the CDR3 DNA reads TGTGCCAGCAGCTTAGAGGCGGGAGCTAGCTCCTACGAGCAGTACTTC. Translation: CASSLEAGASSYEQYF.

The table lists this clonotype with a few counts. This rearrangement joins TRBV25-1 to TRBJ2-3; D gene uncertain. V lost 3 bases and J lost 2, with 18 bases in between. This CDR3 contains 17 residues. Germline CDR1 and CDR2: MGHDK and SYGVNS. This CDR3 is CASSDLAGPPFTDTQYF. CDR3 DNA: TGTGCCAGCAGTGATTTGGCCGGGCCCCCATTCACAGATACGCAGTATTTT. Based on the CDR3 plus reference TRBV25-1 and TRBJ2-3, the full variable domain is EADIYQTPRYLVIGTGKKITLECSQTMGHDKMYWYQQDPGMELHLIHYSYGVNSTEKGDLSSESTVSRIRTEHFPLTLESARPSHTSQYLCASSDLAGPPFTDTQYFGPGTRLTVL.

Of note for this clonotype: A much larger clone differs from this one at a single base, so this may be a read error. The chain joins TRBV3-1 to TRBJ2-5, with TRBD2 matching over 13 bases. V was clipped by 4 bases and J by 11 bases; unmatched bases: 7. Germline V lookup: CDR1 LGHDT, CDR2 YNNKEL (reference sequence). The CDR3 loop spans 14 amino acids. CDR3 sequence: CASSRTSGSSEQYF. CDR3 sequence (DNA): TGTGCCAGCAGCCGGACTAGCGGGAGCTCTGAGCAGTACTTC.